Listed here are 14 T cell receptor beta chains from one sample, sequenced in a study of blood T cell repertoires in COVID-19 (TCRdb year 2020). Library construction relied on the immunoSEQ multiplex PCR assay. TCRdb retrieved this table from immuneACCESS and kept in-frame rearrangements only. Not all clones are present; in checked studies, unresolved V genes account for under half, and no reason is known for the remainder. The sample table records around 190,000 clones; about 70% of these occur just once. 8.6% of the sample is taken by the ten largest. Material: peripheral blood. All receptors come from a woman between 50 and 59 years old with active or convalescent COVID-19.

In nucleotides, the CDR3 is TGTGCCAGCAGCCAAGCAGGGGCAACTAACTATGGCTACACCTTC. This gives the protein CASSQAGATNYGYTF. The genes are TRBV3-1 (or the pseudogene TRBV3-2) and TRBJ1-2; possible D gene TRBD1, 6 bases. Germline-derived CDR1 and CDR2 are LGHDT and YNNKEL (reference sequence). This CDR3 spans 15 amino acids. V was cut by 1 base and J by 0 bases, with 9 bases left in between.

The rearrangement links TRBV11-2 to TRBJ2-1; 11 positions agree with TRBD2. V was pared by 5 bases and J by 6 bases, with 3 bases of the junction left unmatched. The germline CDR1 and CDR2 sequences are SGHAT and FQNNGV. The CDR3 has 14 residues. CDR3 DNA sequence: TGTGCCAGCAGCCCTGGGACTAGCGGCAATGAGCAGTTCTTC. It encodes CASSPGTSGNEQFF. Full variable domain (rest looked up from reference TRBV11-2 and TRBJ2-1): EAGVAQSPRYKIIEKRQSVAFWCNPISGHATLYWYQQILGQGPKLLIQFQNNGVVDDSQLPKDRFSAERLKGVDSTLKIQPAKLEDSAVYLCASSPGTSGNEQFFGPGTRLTVL.

This rearrangement joins TRBV7-9 to TRBJ1-2, with 8 bases fitting TRBD1. Germline CDR1 reads SEHNR; CDR2 reads FQNEAQ (reference sequence). Unmatched junction bases numbered 8, after V lost 5 bases and J lost 6 bases. This CDR3 comprises 14 residues. Here the CDR3 reads CASSRDRGEDGYTF. CDR3 DNA: TGTGCCAGCAGCCGCGACAGGGGAGAGGATGGCTACACCTTC.

The chain has TRBV19 and TRBJ1-2; 8 positions agree with TRBD1. Germline loops: CDR1 LNHDA, CDR2 SQIVND (reference sequence). V lost 5 bases to trimming and J lost 6 bases; unmatched junction nucleotides: 11. CDR3 length: 15 amino acids. The CDR3 DNA follows: TGTGCCAGTAGTGCGCGGGACAGGAGGGGAGATGGCTACACCTTC. Amino acid sequence: CASSARDRRGDGYTF.

This clone was seen repeatedly, ten times or more. The CDR3 DNA follows: TGTGCCAGCTCCCAGGGGAGGGGACGACGATCACCCCTCCACTTT. This encodes CASSQGRGRRSPLHF. This chain joins TRBV14 and TRBJ1-6; TRBD1 might be the D (6 bases). V dropped 8 bases and J dropped 10 bases, with 21 bases sitting between them. The germline gives CDR1 SGHDN, CDR2 FVKESK. This CDR3 comprises 15 residues. Full variable domain (outside the CDR3, taken from reference TRBV14 and TRBJ1-6): EAGVTQFPSHSVIEKGQTVTLRCDPISGHDNLYWYRRVMGKEIKFLLHFVKESKQDESGMPNNRFLAERTGGTYSTLKVQPAELEDSGVYFCASSQGRGRRSPLHFGNGTRLTVT.

The rearrangement uses TRBV5-1 and TRBJ1-3; perhaps TRBD1 as D (6 bases). The V end was cut by 0 bases, the J end by 9 bases, with 13 bases between. This CDR3 has 14 residues. CDR1 SGHRS and CDR2 YFSETQ come from the germline V gene. The CDR3 DNA reads as TGCGCCAGCAGCTTGGTGGGGGCACGGAGCACCATATATTTT. Its translation: CASSLVGARSTIYF.

CDR3 loop: CASMVAGGLNEQFF. CDR3 coding DNA: TGTGCCAGCATGGTAGCGGGGGGTTTGAATGAGCAGTTCTTC. The chain has TRBV7-2 and TRBJ2-1; 10 nucleotides align to TRBD2. Germline assignment: CDR1 SGHTA and CDR2 FQGNSA. The CDR3 sequence is 14 residues long. Trimming cost V 7 bases and J 7 bases; bases outside gene matches: 7.

This clone showed up just a few times. The rearrangement uses TRBV5-1 and TRBJ2-3; TRBD2 matches at 14 bases. Germline-derived CDR1 and CDR2 are SGHRS and YFSETQ. V lost 5 bases, J lost 5 bases, and 4 bases stayed unmatched. CDR3 length: 15 amino acids. The CDR3 spells CASRETSGGEDTQYF. CDR3 DNA: TGCGCCAGCAGGGAGACTAGCGGGGGGGAAGATACGCAGTATTTT. Combining the CDR3 with reference TRBV5-1 and TRBJ2-3 gives the whole variable domain KAGVTQTPRYLIKTRGQQVTLSCSPISGHRSVSWYQQTPGQGLQFLFEYFSETQRNKGNFPGRFSGRQFSNSRSEMNVSTLELGDSALYLCASRETSGGEDTQYFGPGTRLTVL.

This clone has only a few counts. The V and J genes are TRBV6-5 and TRBJ1-1; 9 bases line up with TRBD1. CDR1 and CDR2 (germline): MNHEY, SVGAGI. The CDR3 is 14 amino acids. The V segment lost 6 bases and the J segment 1 base; nucleotides outside the gene matches: 3. CDR3 residues: CASRKDRGNTEAFF. The CDR3 DNA reads TGTGCCAGCAGAAAGGACAGGGGGAACACTGAAGCTTTCTTT.

The V gene is TRBV9, the J gene TRBJ2-3; 11 nucleotides align to TRBD2. The CDR3 has 18 residues. CDR1 and CDR2 (germline): SGDLS, YYNGEE. Unmatched junction bases numbered 7, after V lost 0 bases and J lost 1 base. The CDR3 nucleotides are TGTGCCAGCAGCGTAGCTACATCTAGCGGGGGGCGCACAGATACGCAGTATTTT. Residues: CASSVATSSGGRTDTQYF.

This clone was counted a few times. The V gene is TRBV18, the J gene TRBJ1-2; maybe TRBD1 (5 bases). The CDR3 spans 16 residues. V dropped 5 bases and J dropped 8 bases, with 24 bases sitting between them. Germline values: CDR1 KGHSH, CDR2 LQKENI. CDR3 DNA sequence: TGTGCCAGCTCATCGGCTGGTCCAGGGTCCTCTTGGGGCTACACCTTC. Its translation: CASSSAGPGSSWGYTF.

The chain couples TRBV9 to TRBJ1-6; D is ambiguous. V was shortened by 3 bases and J by 2 bases, with 9 bases between the two germline ends. Looked up from germline, CDR1 is SGDLS and CDR2 is YYNGEE. The CDR3 length is 15 residues. CDR3 sequence: CASSGAWAYNSPLHF. As DNA, the CDR3 is TGTGCCAGCAGCGGGGCTTGGGCCTATAATTCACCCCTCCACTTT.

The rearrangement links TRBV3-1 (or the pseudogene TRBV3-2) to TRBJ1-1; D ambiguous. CDR3 length equals 15 residues. V dropped 1 base and J dropped 0 bases, with 9 bases sitting between them. Per germline, CDR1 LGHDT and CDR2 YNNKEL (reference sequence). CDR3 loop: CASSQGSHMNTEAFF. CDR3 bases: TGTGCCAGCAGCCAAGGATCCCACATGAACACTGAAGCTTTCTTT.

The chain links TRBV27 to TRBJ2-7; no definite D call. Trimming cost V 7 bases and J 0 bases, with 7 bases left between them. The CDR3 is made up of 12 amino acids. Germline CDR1 is MNHEY and CDR2 is SMNVEV (reference sequence). CDR3: CASTLPSYEQYF. For the CDR3, the DNA is TGTGCCAGCACCCTACCCTCCTACGAGCAGTACTTC.